The 20 T cell receptor beta chains in this list originate from one sample, sequenced in a study of T cells in Graves' hyperthyroidism and ophthalmopathy. The source material, RNA transcripts, was used to amplify TCR beta CDR3 regions. The HTBI primer set was used in a first-round RT-PCR of the TCR CDR3. A single record per CDR3 protein comes from TCRdb applying MiXCR to the multiplex PCR reads. The sample has nearly 600,000 distinct CDR3 sequences, about 14% seen once. Material: blood. The receptors come from a woman under 30 with Graves' ophthalmopathy.

At least ten counts were recorded for this clonotype. J is TRBJ2-1 and V is TRBV7-9, with 8 bases that match TRBD1. Trimming took 5 bases from V and 12 from J; bases not matched to a gene: 12. Germline V gives CDR1 SEHNR, CDR2 FQNEAQ (reference sequence). This CDR3 spans 14 amino acids. The CDR3 region has the DNA TGTGCCAGCAGCCCCTGGACAGGGAAGAGGGTGCAGTTCTTC. This translates into CASSPWTGKRVQFF.

This clonotype was counted ten times or more. The chain employs TRBV3-1 and TRBJ2-7; D assignment may be TRBD1 or TRBD2 (5 bases each). The CDR3 runs to 14 residues. Trimming stripped 3 bases from V and 2 bases from J, with 11 bases between. Germline loops: CDR1 LGHDT, CDR2 YNNKEL (reference sequence). CDR3 loop: CASSQGTVPYEQYF. As DNA, the CDR3 is TGTGCCAGCAGCCAGGGGACGGTACCCTACGAGCAGTACTTC.

This clonotype appeared a few times. The chain carries TRBV4-1 and TRBJ2-3, with D maybe TRBD1 (5 bases). Trimming shortened V by 1 base and J by 2 bases, and 16 bases separated the two germline ends. The CDR3 sequence is 17 residues long. CDR1 is MGHRA and CDR2 is YSYEKL in the germline V gene. CDR3 amino acids: CASSQGRGAASTDTQYF. CDR3 coding DNA: TGCGCCAGCAGCCAAGGAAGGGGCGCGGCTTCCACAGATACGCAGTATTTT.

The sample holds many counts of this clonotype. The chain uses TRBV2 and TRBJ1-5, with D tentatively TRBD1 (6 bases). This CDR3 contains 17 residues. Trimming removed 5 bases from V and 4 bases from J, with 21 bases in between. The germline gives CDR1 SNHLY, CDR2 FYNNEI. The CDR3 reads CASSTTAGRGMNQPQHF. The CDR3 nucleotides are TGTGCCAGCAGTACCACCGCGGGCAGGGGAATGAATCAGCCCCAGCATTTT.

The sample holds a few counts of this clonotype. The chain carries TRBV27 and TRBJ1-5; D may be TRBD1 (6 bases). Trimming removed 5 bases at V and 4 bases at J, with 9 bases between. Per germline, CDR1 MNHEY and CDR2 SMNVEV (reference sequence). This CDR3 region has 13 residues. CDR3 sequence reads: CASSITGNQPQHF. The CDR3 nucleotides are TGTGCCAGCAGTATCACAGGGAATCAGCCCCAGCATTTT.

The genes are TRBV28 and TRBJ1-2; TRBD1 matches 8 bases. J was trimmed by 7 bases and V by 10 bases; bases with no gene match: 5. This CDR3 spans 11 amino acids. Germline CDR1 MDHEN, CDR2 SYDVKM. CDR3 residues: CATDREGGYTF. CDR3 coding DNA: TGTGCCACGGACAGGGAAGGTGGCTACACCTTC.

This clonotype was counted ten times or more. V is TRBV11-2 and J is TRBJ1-2, with TRBD1 matching over 9 bases. Germline loops: CDR1 SGHAT, CDR2 FQNNGV. The CDR3 has 16 amino acids. Trimming cost V 2 bases and J 4 bases; bases outside gene matches: 8. This chain's CDR3 is CASSLSETGGPYGYTF. In DNA form, the CDR3 reads TGTGCCAGCAGCTTATCGGAGACAGGGGGGCCCTATGGCTACACCTTC.

J is TRBJ2-1 and V is TRBV20-1; 7 nucleotides align to TRBD2. V trimming: 1 base; J trimming: 2 bases; junction bases outside the gene matches: 2. The V gene's germline CDR1 is DFQATT and CDR2 SNEGSKA (reference sequence). This CDR3 spans 14 amino acids. This chain's CDR3 is CSARGSGPYNEQFF. CDR3 coding DNA: TGCAGTGCTAGAGGTAGCGGGCCCTACAATGAGCAGTTCTTC.

In its sample, this clonotype was seen many times. V is TRBV7-9 and J is TRBJ2-1, with 7 bases that match TRBD2. The CDR3 covers 14 residues. From germline, CDR1 is SEHNR and CDR2 FQNEAQ (reference sequence). Trimming took 5 bases from V and 6 from J; bases not matched to a gene: 7. In nucleotides, the CDR3 is TGTGCCAGCAGCCCCAGACTAGCCACCAATGAGCAGTTCTTC. Amino acid sequence: CASSPRLATNEQFF.

This clonotype came up many times. The chain has TRBV11-3 and TRBJ1-2, with 8 nucleotides matching TRBD1. The length of the CDR3 is 14 residues. The junction had 11 bases not matched to a gene; V was cut back by 10 bases and J by 4 bases. Germline V gene sequence: CDR1 SGHNT, CDR2 YENEEA. The CDR3 loop reads CATHEETGAYGYTF. The CDR3 region has the DNA TGTGCCACCCATGAAGAGACAGGGGCCTATGGCTACACCTTC.

The sample holds many counts of this clonotype. The CDR3 coding sequence is TGTGCCAGCAGCTTAGAGCACCAGGCCTTCGGCTATGGCTACACCTTC. This encodes CASSLEHQAFGYGYTF. This chain joins TRBV7-2 and TRBJ1-2; D is unclear. There are 16 residues in the CDR3. Germline V CDR1 and CDR2: SGHTA, FQGNSA. Trimming removed 1 base from V and 4 bases from J, with 16 bases in between.

This clonotype has at least ten counts. V is TRBV11-3 and J is TRBJ2-5; the match to TRBD1 covers 7 bases. Germline V CDR1 and CDR2: SGHNT, YENEEA. This CDR3 is 13 amino acids long. The junction had 9 bases not matched to a gene; V was cut back by 11 bases and J by 3 bases. The CDR3 DNA sequence: TGTGCCTCCCAAGGCCAGGGGGAAGAGACCCAGTACTTC. Its protein product is CASQGQGEETQYF.

This clonotype was seen at least ten times. The chain uses TRBV12-3 or TRBV12-4 and TRBJ1-1; D perhaps matches TRBD1 (5 bases). Trimming took off 3 bases at V and 3 bases at J, with 11 bases between the two ends. This CDR3 contains 14 residues. As DNA, the CDR3 is TGTGCCAGCAGTTTGCTGGGACGTTACACTGAAGCTTTCTTT. Its protein product is CASSLLGRYTEAFF.

This clonotype was detected many times. The gene calls are TRBV27 and TRBJ2-2; maybe TRBD2 (5 bases). Trimming removed 4 bases at V and 6 bases at J, with 9 bases between. The germline V gene encodes CDR1 MNHEY and CDR2 SMNVEV (reference sequence). The CDR3 has 13 residues. The CDR3 bases are TGTGCCAGCAGTTACCGGGAAGCCGGGGAGCTGTTTTTT. Translated, it gives CASSYREAGELFF.

This clonotype occurred many times. The chain is built from TRBV11-2 and TRBJ2-7; perhaps TRBD1 as D (5 bases). Trimming left V 1 base short and J 5 bases short, with 18 bases between. The CDR3 is made up of 16 amino acids. Germline assignment: CDR1 SGHAT and CDR2 FQNNGV. The CDR3 sequence: CASSLVRTRVSHEQYF. The DNA of the CDR3 is TGTGCCAGCAGCTTAGTGCGGACACGAGTGAGCCACGAGCAGTACTTC.

This clonotype has ten or more counts. The chain couples TRBV20-1 to TRBJ2-5; possibly TRBD2 for D (5 bases). This CDR3 has 14 residues. Per germline, CDR1 DFQATT and CDR2 SNEGSKA (reference sequence). V lost 6 bases to trimming and J lost 3 bases, with 17 bases between them. The CDR3 is CSARGTSQKETQYF. The CDR3 DNA follows: TGCAGTGCCCGGGGAACCTCCCAAAAAGAGACCCAGTACTTC.

This clonotype was found a few times. The chain joins TRBV5-1 to TRBJ2-7; D gene unclear. Per germline, CDR1 SGHRS and CDR2 YFSETQ. The CDR3 runs to 14 residues. V lost 2 bases, J lost 6 bases, and 15 bases lay in between. CDR3 nucleotide sequence: TGCGCCAGCAGCTTTTATGAGTCCCGCGGCGAGCAGTACTTC. Its protein product is CASSFYESRGEQYF.

Concerning this clonotype: This may arise from a read error, as a much more abundant clone is one base away. The chain joins TRBV12-3 or TRBV12-4 to TRBJ2-1, with 12 bases lining up with TRBD2. J gave up 8 bases and V 6 bases, and 11 bases lay outside the gene matches. This CDR3 comprises 16 residues. This CDR3 reads CASRGTSGRGADEQFF. CDR3 coding DNA: TGTGCCAGCAGGGGGACTAGCGGGCGCGGTGCGGATGAGCAGTTCTTC.

This clonotype was seen at least ten times. The J gene is TRBJ2-3, the V gene TRBV11-2; possibly TRBD2 for D (5 bases). The V gene's germline CDR1 is SGHAT and CDR2 FQNNGV. Trimming left V 2 bases short and J 4 bases short, with 13 bases between. The CDR3 is 15 amino acids. The CDR3 region has the DNA TGTGCCAGCAGCTTAAAAATAGCGTGGTCAGATACGCAGTATTTT. Protein product: CASSLKIAWSDTQYF.

In this sample, this clonotype turned up many times. This chain uses TRBV20-1 with TRBJ1-5; 7 bases map to TRBD1. Trimming removed 0 bases from V and 6 bases from J; junction bases left unmatched: 8. The CDR3 contains 15 residues. Germline lookup yields CDR1 DFQATT and CDR2 SNEGSKA (reference sequence). The CDR3, as DNA: TGCAGTGCTAGAGAGGGCGGGACAGTCCCTCAGCCCCAGCATTTT. The encoded protein is CSAREGGTVPQPQHF.